One and the same sample provided the 23 T cell receptor beta chains below, sequenced in a study of cytomegalovirus exposure and HLA in healthy donors. In the PCR, 60 Vbeta and 13 Jbeta primers were used. Measured with immunoSEQ multiplex PCR; TCRdb has only the in-frame clones, and not every one. The table counts roughly 46,000 clones; more than 0.95% lies in the top ten. Input material: PBMCs. The receptor set was obtained from a woman aged 40 to 50 in good health and CMV-seronegative.

This chain links TRBV5-1 with TRBJ2-7, with 8 bases identical to TRBD1. CDR3 size: 15 residues. In germline, CDR1 is SGHRS, CDR2 YFSETQ. The V gene end was trimmed by 7 bases and the J gene end by 3 bases; junction bases not matched to a gene: 12. Here the CDR3 DNA reads TGCGCCAGCCTAGCCGGCACAGGGGGGATCTACGAGCAGTACTTC. This codes for CASLAGTGGIYEQYF.

The chain couples TRBV7-9 to TRBJ2-5; possibly TRBD2 for D (6 bases). Trimming removed 5 bases at V and 2 bases at J, with 24 bases between. Germline assignment: CDR1 SEHNR and CDR2 FQNEAQ (reference sequence). The CDR3 has 18 residues. CDR3 region: CASSLPGTPVRIQETQYF. DNA for the CDR3: TGTGCCAGCAGCCTCCCCGGGACTCCCGTCCGTATACAAGAGACCCAGTACTTC.

The chain joins TRBV5-4 to TRBJ1-1, with a weak D call TRBD1 (5 bases). Trimming removed 6 bases at V and 0 bases at J, with 18 bases between. The V gene's germline CDR1 is SGHNT and CDR2 YYREEE (reference sequence). This CDR3 region has 16 residues. The CDR3 coding sequence is TGTGCCAGCACCCGTTCGCCCACAGGCTTGAACACTGAAGCTTTCTTT. It encodes CASTRSPTGLNTEAFF.

CDR3 bases: TGTGCCAGCAGCTTGGGGGACTACAGTGGTGAGCAGTTCTTC. Protein product: CASSLGDYSGEQFF. This chain links TRBV7-6 with TRBJ2-1, with 7 bases aligning to TRBD2. CDR1 and CDR2 (germline): SGHVS, FNYEAQ. Unmatched junction bases numbered 8, after V lost 3 bases and J lost 9 bases. The CDR3 runs 14 residues.

The rearrangement links TRBV7-2 to TRBJ2-5; tentative D call: TRBD2 (6 bases). The J call could be wrong; TRBJ2-7 is a better fit for the DNA end. Germline values: CDR1 SGHTA, CDR2 FQGNSA. The CDR3 is 13 residues long. CDR3 coding DNA: TGTGCCAGTCGACTAGGGTGGAGGGACGAGCAGTACTTC. This sequence encodes CASRLGWRDEQYF.

This rearrangement joins TRBV5-1 to TRBJ2-3; D possibly corresponds to TRBD1 (6 bases). CDR3 length: 15 residues. Trimming took off 0 bases at V and 2 bases at J, with 10 bases between the two ends. Germline CDR1 is SGHRS and CDR2 is YFSETQ. The CDR3 sequence: CASSLAGQTTDTQYF. Here the CDR3 DNA reads TGCGCCAGCAGCTTGGCCGGACAGACCACAGATACGCAGTATTTT. The full variable domain, completed using reference TRBV5-1 and TRBJ2-3, is KAGVTQTPRYLIKTRGQQVTLSCSPISGHRSVSWYQQTPGQGLQFLFEYFSETQRNKGNFPGRFSGRQFSNSRSEMNVSTLELGDSALYLCASSLAGQTTDTQYFGPGTRLTVL.

A remark on this clone: Germline is not matched at one junction end, which may reflect a read error. J is TRBJ1-4 and V is TRBV6-5; no definite D call. CDR1 and CDR2 from the germline V gene are MNHEY and SVGAGI. The CDR3 loop spans 13 amino acids. CDR3 DNA sequence: TGTGCCAACAGTTACTCGGGCAGTGAAAAACTGTTTTTT. Amino acid sequence: CANSYSGSEKLFF.

V and J are TRBV7-7 and TRBJ2-3; TRBD2 aligns across 9 bases. From germline, CDR1 is SSHAT and CDR2 FNYEAQ (reference sequence). The CDR3 extends over 14 amino acids. V shed 6 bases and J 1 base; nucleotides not matched to a gene: 2. The CDR3 region is CASSPSGGTDTQYF. CDR3 in DNA: TGTGCCAGCAGTCCTAGCGGGGGCACAGATACGCAGTATTTT.

This sequence joins TRBV7-9 and TRBJ1-2, with TRBD1 as a possible D gene (6 bases). Germline-derived CDR1 and CDR2 are SEHNR and FQNEAQ (reference sequence). Deletions cut 5 bases from V and 8 bases from J, with 12 bases between. The CDR3 contains 12 residues. CDR3 bases: TGTGCCAGCAGCGCCCGGGACATGGGCTACACCTTC. Amino acids: CASSARDMGYTF.

The chain carries TRBV20-1 and TRBJ2-7, with D unclear. Germline CDR1 reads DFQATT; CDR2 reads SNEGSKA (reference sequence). V shed 5 bases and J shed 2 bases, with 7 bases lying between them. CDR3 size: 11 residues. The CDR3 protein is CSAPHAYEQYF. CDR3 bases: TGCAGTGCTCCACACGCCTACGAGCAGTACTTC.

The V call is TRBV9, the J call TRBJ2-1, with 8 bases that match TRBD1. Germline V gene sequence: CDR1 SGDLS, CDR2 YYNGEE. V lost 0 bases, J lost 7 bases, and 0 bases stayed unmatched. This CDR3 has 13 amino acids. The DNA for the CDR3 is TGTGCCAGCAGCGTAGACAGGGGGAATGAGCAGTTCTTC. It is translated as CASSVDRGNEQFF.

The V call is TRBV7-9, the J call TRBJ2-1; 8 nucleotides agree with TRBD2. The J segment lost 2 bases and the V segment lost 5 bases, leaving 5 bases of the junction unmatched. This CDR3 contains 15 residues. Germline CDR1 and CDR2: SEHNR and FQNEAQ (reference sequence). In DNA, the CDR3 is TGTGCCAGCAGCCCGAATAGCGGGACCTACAATGAGCAGTTCTTC. It encodes CASSPNSGTYNEQFF. Filled out from reference TRBV7-9 and TRBJ2-1, the complete variable domain reads DTGVSQNPRHKITKRGQNVTFRCDPISEHNRLYWYRQTLGQGPEFLTYFQNEAQLEKSRLLSDRFSAERPKGSFSTLEIQRTEQGDSAMYLCASSPNSGTYNEQFFGPGTRLTVL.

The chain couples TRBV6-6 to TRBJ2-5; TRBD2 is a possible D gene (7 bases). CDR1 and CDR2 (germline): MNHNY, SVGAGI (reference sequence). V was cut by 6 bases and J by 9 bases, with 26 bases left in between. CDR3 length: 16 amino acids. The CDR3 here is CASSLEGRRGGEAQYF. Written as DNA, the CDR3 is TGTGCCAGCAGCCTAGAGGGCAGGAGAGGGGGGGAGGCCCAGTACTTC.

V is TRBV30 and J is TRBJ2-5; D unclear. V was cut by 4 bases and J by 1 base, with 10 bases left in between. The CDR3 totals 13 residues. Germline CDR1 reads GTSNPN; CDR2 reads SVGIG (reference sequence). The CDR3 sequence is CAWNVRSQETQYF. The DNA of the CDR3 is TGTGCCTGGAATGTGAGGTCCCAAGAGACCCAGTACTTC.

The chain carries TRBV19 and TRBJ1-2, with D hard to call. V was clipped by 5 bases and J by 8 bases, with 12 bases between them. Germline loops: CDR1 LNHDA, CDR2 SQIVND (reference sequence). This CDR3 region has 12 residues. This CDR3 is CASSSDAGGYTF. The CDR3 region has the DNA TGTGCCAGTAGTTCGGACGCGGGGGGCTACACCTTC.

The gene calls are TRBV29-1 and TRBJ2-1; D remains ambiguous. Germline V gene data show CDR1 as SQVTM and CDR2 as ANQGSEA. V was cut by 3 bases and J by 6 bases, with 6 bases left in between. CDR3 length equals 11 residues. CDR3 sequence: CSVEAPNEQFF. Written as DNA, the CDR3 is TGCAGCGTTGAGGCACCCAATGAGCAGTTCTTC.

The V call is TRBV5-1, the J call TRBJ2-5; TRBD2 matches at 8 bases. The trim removed 4 bases at V and 1 base at J, leaving 12 bases unmatched. This CDR3 has 17 amino acids. Germline V CDR1 and CDR2: SGHRS, YFSETQ. The CDR3 DNA follows: TGCGCCAGCAGCCTCCCTCCAGCGGGAGCCACCCAAGAGACCCAGTACTTC. This encodes CASSLPPAGATQETQYF.

The chain is built from TRBV5-1 and TRBJ2-3; 7 bases are a match to TRBD2. The V segment lost 1 base and the J segment 3 bases; nucleotides outside the gene matches: 14. Germline V gene sequence: CDR1 SGHRS, CDR2 YFSETQ. There are 18 residues in the CDR3. This chain's CDR3 is CASSLLPMGGRRTDTQYF. CDR3 in DNA: TGCGCCAGCAGCTTGTTACCTATGGGCGGGAGAAGGACAGATACGCAGTATTTT.

The genes are TRBV6-5 and TRBJ1-2; weak D call: TRBD1 (6 bases). CDR1 is MNHEY and CDR2 is SVGAGI in the germline V gene. With 4 bases removed from V and 8 bases from J, the gap between germline ends came to 11 bases. The CDR3 runs to 12 residues. The CDR3 is CASSLQGGGYTF. CDR3 sequence (DNA): TGTGCCAGCAGTTTACAGGGTGGAGGCTACACCTTC.

The V and J genes are TRBV9 and TRBJ1-1, with unresolved D. In germline, CDR1 is SGDLS, CDR2 YYNGEE. This CDR3 is 14 amino acids long. Trimming cost V 2 bases and J 1 base, with 9 bases left between them. The CDR3 is CASSVVGRNTEAFF. CDR3 nucleotides: TGTGCCAGCAGCGTTGTAGGGAGGAACACTGAAGCTTTCTTT.

This chain joins TRBV7-8 and TRBJ1-1; D possibly corresponds to TRBD1 (6 bases). Germline-derived CDR1 and CDR2 are SGHVS and FQNEAQ. This CDR3 spans 14 amino acids. With 3 bases removed from V and 1 base from J, the gap between germline ends came to 9 bases. Here the CDR3 reads CASSLRQENTEAFF. The CDR3 region has the DNA TGTGCCAGCAGCTTGAGACAGGAGAACACTGAAGCTTTCTTT.

Remarks on this clone: At one boundary the junction diverges from the germline segment, which might be a read error. The V and J genes are TRBV7-9 and TRBJ1-3; no reliable D call. CDR1 is SEHNR and CDR2 is FQNEAQ in the germline V gene (reference sequence). The CDR3 has 15 residues. CDR3 amino acids: CASSLSGISGNNIYF. DNA of the CDR3: TGTGCCAGCAGCCTTAGCGGGATCTCTGGAAACAACATATATTTT.

For the CDR3, the DNA is TGTGCCAGCAGCTTGACAGGGTTGGTAGCTTTCTTT. The encoded protein is CASSLTGLVAFF. V usage is TRBV5-6 and J usage is TRBJ1-1; D perhaps matches TRBD1 (6 bases). Germline V CDR1 and CDR2: SGHDT, YYEEEE. V lost 1 base and J 10 bases, leaving 11 bases between the germline ends. The CDR3 sequence is 12 residues long.